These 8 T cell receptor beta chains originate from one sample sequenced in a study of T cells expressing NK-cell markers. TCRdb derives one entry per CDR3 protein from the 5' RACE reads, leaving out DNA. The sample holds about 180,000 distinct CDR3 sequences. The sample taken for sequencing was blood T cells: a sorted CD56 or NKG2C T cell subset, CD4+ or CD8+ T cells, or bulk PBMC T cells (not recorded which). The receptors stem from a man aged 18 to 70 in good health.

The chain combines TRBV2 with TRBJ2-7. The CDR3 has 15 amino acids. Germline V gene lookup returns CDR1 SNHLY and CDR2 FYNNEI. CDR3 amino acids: CASSYQVSEAYEQYF.

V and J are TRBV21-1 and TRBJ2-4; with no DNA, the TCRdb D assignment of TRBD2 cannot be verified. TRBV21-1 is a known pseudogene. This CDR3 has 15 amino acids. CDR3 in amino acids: CASSLPGLAGGLQYF.

This chain's CDR3 is CASSYHVRNNEQFF. The chain carries TRBV6-5 and TRBJ2-1. The CDR3 is 14 residues long. Germline lookup yields CDR1 MNHEY and CDR2 SVGAGI.

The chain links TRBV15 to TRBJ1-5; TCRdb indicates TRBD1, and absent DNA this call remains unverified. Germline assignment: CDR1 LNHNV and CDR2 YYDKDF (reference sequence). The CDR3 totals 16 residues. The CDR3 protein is CATSRRQFDSNQPQHF.

The chain's CDR3 is CASSPGDRVLTGYEQYF. The chain uses TRBV18 and TRBJ2-7; checking the TCRdb D call of TRBD1 is not possible without DNA. This CDR3 is 17 amino acids long. Germline CDR1 reads KGHSH; CDR2 reads LQKENI.

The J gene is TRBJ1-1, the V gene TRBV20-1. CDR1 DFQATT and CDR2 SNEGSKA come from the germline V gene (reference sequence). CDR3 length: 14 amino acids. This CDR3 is CSAITERLNTEAFF.

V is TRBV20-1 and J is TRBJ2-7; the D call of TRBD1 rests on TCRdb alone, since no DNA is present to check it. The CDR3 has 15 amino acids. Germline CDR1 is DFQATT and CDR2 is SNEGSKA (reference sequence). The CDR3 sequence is CSARQLSDTAYEQYF.

The CDR3: CASSQGPAGRQETQYF. This chain connects TRBV4-1 to TRBJ2-5. The CDR3 contains 16 residues. Germline values: CDR1 MGHRA, CDR2 YSYEKL.